This TCR beta chain was found in a study of tumor-infiltrating lymphocytes in primary liver carcinoma. Study overall: Each participant had primary liver carcinoma, and surgical resection was the treatment. Aged between 30 and 69 years, the patients were men and women. Study findings and constraints: Tumor region pairs shared more overlap than did tumor-adjacent and tumor-blood pairs. Tumors carried a top-250-clone fraction significantly exceeding that of blood (p = 0.039).

Synthesis of TCR beta cDNA was carried out from 450 to 650 ng total RNA with a constant-region primer. Amplification in three nested multiplex PCR rounds with slightly modified ARM-PCR gave rise to TCR beta libraries. The first two PCR rounds, roughly 11 cycles each, used TRBV1-TRBV30 forward primers and a C-beta reverse primer. MiXCR, applied by TCRdb to the multiplex PCR reads, yields one record per CDR3 protein. The profile shows approximately 310,000 distinct CDR3 sequences, 55% to 65% of them singletons. The CDR3 consists of 13 residues. Germline-derived CDR1 and CDR2 are SQVTM and ANQGSEA. Trimming cost V 6 bases and J 7 bases; bases outside gene matches: 9. This clonotype was seen just once. The antigen is not known. This CDR3 fails to terminate in the conserved phenylalanine or tryptophan, so it likely reflects a read error. Unsorted whole blood supplied the blood RNA, and germline DNA was isolated too.

The sample was peripheral blood. The chain employs TRBV29-1 and TRBJ2-1; 7 nucleotides line up with TRBD2. This receptor was taken from a man in his forties with primary liver carcinoma and hepatitis B virus infection. CDR3 in amino acids: CSVAGRPLNEQFL. In DNA, the CDR3 is TGCAGCGTAGCGGGACGGCCTCTGAATGAGCAGTTCTTA.